These T cell receptor beta chains were read from a single sample in a study of T cells in Graves' hyperthyroidism and ophthalmopathy. TCRdb used MiXCR to reprocess the multiplex PCR reads, holding one entry per CDR3 protein. The sample consists of fewer than 650,000 distinct CDR3 sequences, roughly 13% of them appearing once. Material: blood. The source of these receptors is a woman aged 30 to 39 with Graves' hyperthyroidism that later progressed to Graves' ophthalmopathy. CDR3s leave out the opening cysteine and the closing phenylalanine or tryptophan.

J: TRBJ1-2; V: TRBV6-2/TRBV6-3; CDR3: ASLPGDDYGYT
J: TRBJ1-5; V: TRBV19; CDR3: ASNPTGDNQPQH
J: TRBJ1-5; V: TRBV29-1; CDR3: SAGTANQPQH
J: TRBJ1-2; V: TRBV13; CDR3: ASSLVGAAGGYT
J: TRBJ1-1; V: TRBV5-1; CDR3: ASSFNSVNTEAF
J: TRBJ2-7; V: TRBV20-1; CDR3: SARDPGTYEQY
J: TRBJ1-5; V: TRBV2; CDR3: ASSEESYRGKVDSNQPQH
J: TRBJ1-2; V: TRBV28; CDR3: ASSFMTASRNGYT
J: TRBJ2-7; V: TRBV7-3; CDR3: ASSLNSGQSLGSEQY
J: TRBJ2-1; V: TRBV12-5; CDR3: ASGLPPSGTSYNEQF
J: TRBJ1-1; V: TRBV5-1; CDR3: ASSISLSAGTEAF
J: TRBJ1-1; V: TRBV14; CDR3: ASSPFTEAF
J: TRBJ1-1; V: TRBV14; CDR3: ASSQVLGWNTEAF
J: TRBJ1-1; V: TRBV4-3; CDR3: ASSQDVVRAPEAF
J: TRBJ2-7; V: TRBV3-1; CDR3: ASSQDLGLAFRGEQY
J: TRBJ2-1; V: TRBV11-3; CDR3: ASSLEPGGPYNEQF